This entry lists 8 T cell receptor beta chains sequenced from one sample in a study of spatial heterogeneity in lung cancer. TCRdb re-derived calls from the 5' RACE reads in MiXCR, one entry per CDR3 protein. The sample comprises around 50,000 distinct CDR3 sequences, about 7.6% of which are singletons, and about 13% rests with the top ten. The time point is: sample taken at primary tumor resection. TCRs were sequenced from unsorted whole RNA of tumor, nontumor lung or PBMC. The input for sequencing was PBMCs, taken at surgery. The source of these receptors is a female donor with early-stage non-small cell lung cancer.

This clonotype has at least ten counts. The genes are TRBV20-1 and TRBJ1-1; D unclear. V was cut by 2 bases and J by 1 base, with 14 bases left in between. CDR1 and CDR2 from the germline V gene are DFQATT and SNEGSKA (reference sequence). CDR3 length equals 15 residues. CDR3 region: CSARPVWLQNTEAFF. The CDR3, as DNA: TGCAGTGCTAGACCAGTGTGGCTCCAGAACACTGAAGCTTTCTTT.

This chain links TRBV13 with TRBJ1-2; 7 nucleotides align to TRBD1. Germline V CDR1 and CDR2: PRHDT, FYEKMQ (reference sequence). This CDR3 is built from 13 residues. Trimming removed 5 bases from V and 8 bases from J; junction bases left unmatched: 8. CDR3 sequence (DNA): TGTGCCAGCAGCCCAGGGGGGAGTCAGGGCTACACCTTC. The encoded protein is CASSPGGSQGYTF. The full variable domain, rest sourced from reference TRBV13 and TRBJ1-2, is AAGVIQSPRHLIKEKRETATLKCYPIPRHDTVYWYQQGPGQDPQFLISFYEKMQSDKGSIPDRFSAQQFSDYHSELNMSSLELGDSALYFCASSPGGSQGYTFGSGTRLTVV.

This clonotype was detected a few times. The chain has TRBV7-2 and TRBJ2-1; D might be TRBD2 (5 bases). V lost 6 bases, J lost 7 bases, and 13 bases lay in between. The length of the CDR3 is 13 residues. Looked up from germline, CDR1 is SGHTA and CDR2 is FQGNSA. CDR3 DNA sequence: TGTGCCAGCAGGGGAGTGGGGAAAAATGAGCAGTTCTTC. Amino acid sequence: CASRGVGKNEQFF.

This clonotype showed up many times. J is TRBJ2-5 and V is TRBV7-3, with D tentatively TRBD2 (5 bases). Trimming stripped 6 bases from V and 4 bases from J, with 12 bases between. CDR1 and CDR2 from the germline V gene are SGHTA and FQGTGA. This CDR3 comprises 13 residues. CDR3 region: CASSPGRGETQYF. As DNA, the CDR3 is TGTGCCAGCAGTCCTGGACGGGGAGAGACCCAGTACTTC.

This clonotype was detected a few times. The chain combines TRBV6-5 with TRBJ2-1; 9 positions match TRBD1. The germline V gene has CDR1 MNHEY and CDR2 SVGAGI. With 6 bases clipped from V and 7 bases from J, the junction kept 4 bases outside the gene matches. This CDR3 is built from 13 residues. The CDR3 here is CASRGTGLNEQFF. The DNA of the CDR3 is TGTGCCAGCAGGGGGACAGGGTTGAATGAGCAGTTCTTC.

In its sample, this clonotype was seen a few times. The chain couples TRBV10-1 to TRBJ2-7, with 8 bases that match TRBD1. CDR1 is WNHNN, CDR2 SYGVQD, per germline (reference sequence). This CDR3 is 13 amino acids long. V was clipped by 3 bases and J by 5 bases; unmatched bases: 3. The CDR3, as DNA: TGCGCCAGCAGTGATAGGACAGGGAACGAGCAGTACTTC. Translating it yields CASSDRTGNEQYF.

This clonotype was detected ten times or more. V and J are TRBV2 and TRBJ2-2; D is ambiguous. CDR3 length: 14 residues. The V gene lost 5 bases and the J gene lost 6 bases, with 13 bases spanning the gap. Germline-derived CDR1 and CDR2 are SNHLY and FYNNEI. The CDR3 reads CASSTEWSPGELFF. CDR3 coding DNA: TGTGCCAGCAGTACTGAATGGAGTCCCGGGGAGCTGTTTTTT.

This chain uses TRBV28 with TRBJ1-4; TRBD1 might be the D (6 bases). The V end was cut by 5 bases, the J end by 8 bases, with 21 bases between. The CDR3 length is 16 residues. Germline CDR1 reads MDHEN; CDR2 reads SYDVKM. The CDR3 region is CASSHPGGRVQEKLFF. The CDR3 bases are TGTGCCAGCAGTCACCCCGGGGGCAGGGTTCAAGAAAAACTGTTTTTT.